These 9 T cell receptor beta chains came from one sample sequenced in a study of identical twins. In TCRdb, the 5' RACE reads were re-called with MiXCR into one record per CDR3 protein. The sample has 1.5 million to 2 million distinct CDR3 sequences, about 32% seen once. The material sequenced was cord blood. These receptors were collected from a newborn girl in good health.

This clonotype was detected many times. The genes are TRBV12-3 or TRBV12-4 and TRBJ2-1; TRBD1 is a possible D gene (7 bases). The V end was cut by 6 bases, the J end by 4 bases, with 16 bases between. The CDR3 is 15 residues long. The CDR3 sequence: CASRQQGRWYNEQFF. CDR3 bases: TGTGCCAGCAGGCAACAGGGGAGGTGGTACAATGAGCAGTTCTTC.

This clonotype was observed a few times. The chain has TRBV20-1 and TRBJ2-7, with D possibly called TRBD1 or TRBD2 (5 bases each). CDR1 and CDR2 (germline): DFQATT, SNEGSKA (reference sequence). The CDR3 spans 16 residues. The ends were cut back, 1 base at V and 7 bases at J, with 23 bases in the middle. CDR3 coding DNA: TGCAGTGCTAGAGCAATGCAAGGGACGCAGCCCCTAGAGCAGTACTTC. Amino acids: CSARAMQGTQPLEQYF.

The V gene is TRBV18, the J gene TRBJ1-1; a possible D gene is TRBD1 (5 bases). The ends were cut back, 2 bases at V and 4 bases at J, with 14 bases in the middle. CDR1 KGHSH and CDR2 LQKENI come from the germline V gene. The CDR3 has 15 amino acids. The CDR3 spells CASSPSKGAVTEAFF. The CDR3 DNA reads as TGTGCCAGCTCACCAAGTAAAGGGGCAGTCACTGAAGCTTTCTTT.

DNA of the CDR3: TGTGCCAGCAGCTTGGTGGACCTAGGGGTCCTACTAGCGGGTACCTCCTACGAGCAGTACTTC. Protein product: CASSLVDLGVLLAGTSYEQYF. V is TRBV5-8 and J is TRBJ2-4; 9 nucleotides match TRBD2. The J call is in doubt because the DNA end fits TRBJ2-7 better. Per the germline V gene, CDR1 is SGHTS and CDR2 is YDEGEE. CDR3 length equals 21 residues.

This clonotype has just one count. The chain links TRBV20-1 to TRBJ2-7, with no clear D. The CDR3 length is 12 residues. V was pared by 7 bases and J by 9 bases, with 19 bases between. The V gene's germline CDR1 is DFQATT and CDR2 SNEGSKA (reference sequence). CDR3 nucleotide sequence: TGCAGTGTCGGCCCCGGAGTTGGCGGGCAGTACTTC. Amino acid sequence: CSVGPGVGGQYF.

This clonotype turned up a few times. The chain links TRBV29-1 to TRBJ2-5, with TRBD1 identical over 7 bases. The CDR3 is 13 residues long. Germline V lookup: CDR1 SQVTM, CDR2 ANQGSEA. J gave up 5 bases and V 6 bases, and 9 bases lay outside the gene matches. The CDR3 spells CSVDTGVWETQYF. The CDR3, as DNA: TGCAGCGTCGATACAGGGGTTTGGGAGACCCAGTACTTC.

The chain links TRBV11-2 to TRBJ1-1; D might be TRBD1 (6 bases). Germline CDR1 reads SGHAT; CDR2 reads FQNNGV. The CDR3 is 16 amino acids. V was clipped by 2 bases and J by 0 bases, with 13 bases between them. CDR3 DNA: TGTGCCAGCAGCTTACGGACAGTGGGTTTGAACACTGAAGCTTTCTTT. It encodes CASSLRTVGLNTEAFF. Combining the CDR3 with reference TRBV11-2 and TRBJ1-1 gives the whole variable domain EAGVAQSPRYKIIEKRQSVAFWCNPISGHATLYWYQQILGQGPKLLIQFQNNGVVDDSQLPKDRFSAERLKGVDSTLKIQPAKLEDSAVYLCASSLRTVGLNTEAFFGQGTRLTVV.

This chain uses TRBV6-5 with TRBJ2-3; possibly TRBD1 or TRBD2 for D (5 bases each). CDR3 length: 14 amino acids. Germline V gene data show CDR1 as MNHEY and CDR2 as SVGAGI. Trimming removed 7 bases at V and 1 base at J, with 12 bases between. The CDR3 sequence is CASTGRWGTDTQYF. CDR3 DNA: TGTGCCAGCACGGGACGATGGGGCACAGATACGCAGTATTTT.

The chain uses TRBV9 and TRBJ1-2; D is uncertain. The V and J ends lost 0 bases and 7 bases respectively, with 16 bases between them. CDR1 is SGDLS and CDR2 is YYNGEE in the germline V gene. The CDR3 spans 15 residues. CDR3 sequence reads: CASSVVIGTASGYTF. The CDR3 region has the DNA TGTGCCAGCAGCGTAGTTATTGGAACCGCGAGTGGCTACACCTTC. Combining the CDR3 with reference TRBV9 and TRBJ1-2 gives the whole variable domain DSGVTQTPKHLITATGQRVTLRCSPRSGDLSVYWYQQSLDQGLQFLIQYYNGEERAKGNILERFSAQQFPDLHSELNLSSLELGDSALYFCASSVVIGTASGYTFGSGTRLTVV.